This TCR beta chain was obtained from a study of Graves' ophthalmopathy and Graves' hyperthyroidism. Germline V gives CDR1 SGHDT, CDR2 YYEEEE. The CDR3 is made up of 15 amino acids. Investigators amplified TCR beta CDR3 regions from RNA transcripts. The library came from an HTBI-primed first-round RT-PCR and a second-round multiplex PCR. TCRdb reprocessed the multiplex PCR reads with MiXCR, giving one entry per CDR3 protein. The table has over a million distinct CDR3 sequences, about 38% seen once. About this clonotype: This sequence may be a read error, since a much larger clone differs from it by one base.

This receptor was taken from an adult man with Graves' hyperthyroidism. The rearrangement links TRBV5-6 to TRBJ1-1, with D possibly being TRBD1 (6 bases). The specimen sequenced was peripheral blood or thyroid tissue (not recorded which). CDR3 in DNA: TGTGCCAGTAGCCCCGCGACAGGCTCGAACACTGGAGCTTTCTTT. As protein: CASSPATGSNTGAFF.